This T cell receptor (beta chain) was captured by sequencing in a study of blood T cells in healthy people across ages. Study-wide results and caveats: TCR beta diversity per million T cells fell roughly linearly with age.

About this clonotype itself: What it binds is unknown.

Donors were systemically healthy Caucasian individuals from Russia aged roughly 6 to 100 years. The use of a sample-barcoded 5' primer and a J-beta primer mix characterized a second PCR of roughly 6 to 11 cycles. Each TCR beta cDNA got a 12-nucleotide random molecular identifier. CDR3-containing paired-end reads numbering at least 2.5 million came from each sample. Each CDR3 protein is one row after TCRdb ran MiXCR on the 5' RACE reads. In the table there are 450,000 to 700,000 distinct CDR3 sequences, roughly a quarter of which are singletons. This CDR3 is 18 amino acids long. Germline V lookup: CDR1 DFQATT, CDR2 SNEGSKA (reference sequence). The V and J ends lost 3 bases and 0 bases, in that order; junction bases with no gene match: 13.

The chain combines TRBV20-1 with TRBJ1-5; 8 nucleotides align to TRBD1. Specimen: blood. This receptor was obtained from a woman aged 70-85 years in good health. The CDR3 here is CSARAGTGDMYSNQPQHF. For the CDR3, the DNA is TGCAGTGCTAGGGCCGGGACAGGAGATATGTATAGCAATCAGCCCCAGCATTTT.